This T cell receptor beta chain originates from a study of shared clonotypes between healthy human individuals. General study results and limits: Generally, naive subsets came out with larger estimated richness than memory subsets.

The data were produced by immunoSEQ multiplex PCR, yet TCRdb's version contains in-frame clones alone and is incomplete. The table includes millions of clones, approximately 94% detected once. Between the trimmed V and J ends, which lost 6 bases and 5 bases, there was a span of 18 bases. Germline assignment: CDR1 MDHEN and CDR2 SYDVKM. CDR3 length equals 15 residues. The naive CD8 population came from CD45RO-negative cells selected for CCR7, without terminally differentiated effector memory CD45RA+ cells. The study drew its donors from healthy HIV-negative adults without recent acute infections or vaccinations. All participating donors were Caucasian adults from Nashville, Tennessee. This clone was recorded once. Antigen specificity is unknown.

Sequencing input: naive CD8+ T cells sorted from blood. The V and J genes are TRBV28 and TRBJ2-3; a weak D match, TRBD2 (7 bases). This clonotype was obtained from a young man in good health. The CDR3 region is CASSLVGGGIDTQYF. The CDR3 DNA reads as TGTGCCAGCAGCTTAGTGGGGGGGGGCATAGATACGCAGTATTTT.